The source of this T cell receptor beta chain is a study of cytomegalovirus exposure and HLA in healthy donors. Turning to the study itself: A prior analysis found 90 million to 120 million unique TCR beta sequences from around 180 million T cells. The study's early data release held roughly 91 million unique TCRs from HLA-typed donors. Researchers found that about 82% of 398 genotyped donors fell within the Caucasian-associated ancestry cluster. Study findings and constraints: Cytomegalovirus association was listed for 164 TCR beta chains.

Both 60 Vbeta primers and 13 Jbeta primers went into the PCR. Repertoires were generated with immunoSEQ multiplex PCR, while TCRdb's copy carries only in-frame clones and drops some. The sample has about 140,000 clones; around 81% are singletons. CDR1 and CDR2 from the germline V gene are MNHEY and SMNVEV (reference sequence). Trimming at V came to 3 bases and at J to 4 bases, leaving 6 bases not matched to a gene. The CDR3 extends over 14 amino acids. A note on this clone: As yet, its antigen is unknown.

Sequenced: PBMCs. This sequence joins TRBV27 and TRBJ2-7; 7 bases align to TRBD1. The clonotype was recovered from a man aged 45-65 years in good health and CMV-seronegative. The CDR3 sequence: CASSFRQGFYEQYF. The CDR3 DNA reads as TGTGCCAGCAGTTTCCGACAGGGATTTTACGAGCAGTACTTC.